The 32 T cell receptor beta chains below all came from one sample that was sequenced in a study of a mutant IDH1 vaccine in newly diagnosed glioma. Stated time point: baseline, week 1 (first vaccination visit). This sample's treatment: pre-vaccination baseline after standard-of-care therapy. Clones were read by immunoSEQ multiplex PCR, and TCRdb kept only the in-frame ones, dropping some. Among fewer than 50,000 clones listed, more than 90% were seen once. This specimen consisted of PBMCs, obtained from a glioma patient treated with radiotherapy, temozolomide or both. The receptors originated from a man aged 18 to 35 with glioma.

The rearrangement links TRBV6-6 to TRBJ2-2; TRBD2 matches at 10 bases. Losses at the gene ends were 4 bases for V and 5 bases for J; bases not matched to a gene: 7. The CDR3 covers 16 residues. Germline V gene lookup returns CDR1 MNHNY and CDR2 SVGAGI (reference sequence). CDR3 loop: CASSSQREGRTGELFF. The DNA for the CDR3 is TGTGCCAGCAGTTCCCAGCGGGAGGGCCGGACCGGGGAGCTGTTTTTT.

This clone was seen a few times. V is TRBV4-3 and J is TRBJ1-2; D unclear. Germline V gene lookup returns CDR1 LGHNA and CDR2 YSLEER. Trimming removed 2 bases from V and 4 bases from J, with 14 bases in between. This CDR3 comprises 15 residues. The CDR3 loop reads CASSQNIAGSYGYTF. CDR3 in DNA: TGCGCCAGCAGCCAAAACATTGCGGGATCCTATGGCTACACCTTC.

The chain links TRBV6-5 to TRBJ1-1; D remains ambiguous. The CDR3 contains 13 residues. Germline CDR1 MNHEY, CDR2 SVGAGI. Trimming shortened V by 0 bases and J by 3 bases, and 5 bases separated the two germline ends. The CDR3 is CASSYSRYTEAFF. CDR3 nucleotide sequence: TGTGCCAGCAGTTACTCCCGATACACTGAAGCTTTCTTT.

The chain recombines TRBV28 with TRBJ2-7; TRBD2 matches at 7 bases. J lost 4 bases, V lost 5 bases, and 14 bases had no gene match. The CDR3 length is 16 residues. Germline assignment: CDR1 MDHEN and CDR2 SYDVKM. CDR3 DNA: TGTGCCAGCAGTCCTCCGTCGGGGGGAGGGGAATACGAGCAGTACTTC. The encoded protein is CASSPPSGGGEYEQYF.

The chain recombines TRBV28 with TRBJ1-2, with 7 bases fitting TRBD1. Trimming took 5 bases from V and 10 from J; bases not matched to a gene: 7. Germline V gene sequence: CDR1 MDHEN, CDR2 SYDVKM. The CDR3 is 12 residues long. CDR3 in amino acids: CASSRDSLDYTF. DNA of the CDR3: TGTGCCAGCAGTCGGGACAGCTTGGACTACACCTTC.

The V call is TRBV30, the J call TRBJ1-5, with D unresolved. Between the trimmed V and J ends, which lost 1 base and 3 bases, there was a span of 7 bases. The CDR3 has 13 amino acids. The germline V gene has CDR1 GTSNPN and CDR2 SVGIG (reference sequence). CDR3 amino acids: CAWSESINQPQHF. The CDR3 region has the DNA TGTGCCTGGAGTGAGAGTATCAATCAGCCCCAGCATTTT.

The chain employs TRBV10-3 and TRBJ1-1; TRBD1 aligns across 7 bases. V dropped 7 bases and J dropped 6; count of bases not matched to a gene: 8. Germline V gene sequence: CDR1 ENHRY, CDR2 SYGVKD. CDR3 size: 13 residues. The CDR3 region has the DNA TGTGCCATCAAACAAGACAGGGTATCTGAAGCTTTCTTT. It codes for CAIKQDRVSEAFF.

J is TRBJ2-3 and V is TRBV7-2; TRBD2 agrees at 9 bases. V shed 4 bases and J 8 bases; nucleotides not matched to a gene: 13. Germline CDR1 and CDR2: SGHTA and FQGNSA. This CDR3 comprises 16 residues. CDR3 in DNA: TGTGCCAGCAGCTCTAGCCCCCTAGCGGGATATGGTACGCAGTATTTT. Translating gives CASSSSPLAGYGTQYF. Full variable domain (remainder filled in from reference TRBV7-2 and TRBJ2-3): GAGVSQSPSNKVTEKGKDVELRCDPISGHTALYWYRQSLGQGLEFLIYFQGNSAPDKSGLPSDRFSAERTGGSVSTLTIQRTQQEDSAVYLCASSSSPLAGYGTQYFGPGTRLTVL.

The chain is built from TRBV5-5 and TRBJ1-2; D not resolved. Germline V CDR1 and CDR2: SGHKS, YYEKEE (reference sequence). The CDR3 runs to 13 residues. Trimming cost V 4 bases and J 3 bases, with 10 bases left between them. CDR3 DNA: TGTGCCAGCAGCATCGGGTCCGACTATGGCTACACCTTC. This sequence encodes CASSIGSDYGYTF. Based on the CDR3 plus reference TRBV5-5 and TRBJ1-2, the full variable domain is DAGVTQSPTHLIKTRGQQVTLRCSPISGHKSVSWYQQVLGQGPQFIFQYYEKEERGRGNFPDRFSARQFPNYSSELNVNALLLGDSALYLCASSIGSDYGYTFGSGTRLTVV.

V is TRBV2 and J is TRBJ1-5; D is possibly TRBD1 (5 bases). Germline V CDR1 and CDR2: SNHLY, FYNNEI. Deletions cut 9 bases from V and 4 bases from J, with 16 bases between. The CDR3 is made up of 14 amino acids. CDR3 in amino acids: CARGRDGGNQPQHF. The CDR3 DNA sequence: TGTGCCAGGGGCCGGGACGGCGGGAATCAGCCCCAGCATTTT.

CDR3 protein: CASTPTGEGNEQFF. CDR3 sequence (DNA): TGTGCCAGCACCCCGACCGGGGAAGGCAATGAGCAGTTCTTC. The V and J genes are TRBV6-5 and TRBJ2-1, with D maybe TRBD2 (5 bases). V lost 7 bases, J lost 6 bases, and 16 bases lay in between. The CDR3 is 14 residues long. CDR1 is MNHEY and CDR2 is SVGAGI in the germline V gene.

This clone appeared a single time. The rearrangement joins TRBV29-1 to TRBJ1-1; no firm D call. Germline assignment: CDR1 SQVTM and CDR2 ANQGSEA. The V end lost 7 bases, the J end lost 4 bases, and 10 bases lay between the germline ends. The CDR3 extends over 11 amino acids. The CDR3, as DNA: TGCAGCGCCACACAGACCACTGAAGCTTTCTTT. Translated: CSATQTTEAFF.

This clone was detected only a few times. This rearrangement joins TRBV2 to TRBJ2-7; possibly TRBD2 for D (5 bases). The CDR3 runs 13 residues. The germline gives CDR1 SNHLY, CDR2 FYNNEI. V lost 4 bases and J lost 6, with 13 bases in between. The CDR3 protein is CASSVRTRGEQYF. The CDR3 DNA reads TGTGCCAGCAGTGTGAGGACCCGGGGCGAGCAGTACTTC. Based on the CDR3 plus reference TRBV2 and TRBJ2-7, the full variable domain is EPEVTQTPSHQVTQMGQEVILRCVPISNHLYFYWYRQILGQKVEFLVSFYNNEISEKSEIFDDQFSVERPDGSNFTLKIRSTKLEDSAMYFCASSVRTRGEQYFGPGTRLTVT.

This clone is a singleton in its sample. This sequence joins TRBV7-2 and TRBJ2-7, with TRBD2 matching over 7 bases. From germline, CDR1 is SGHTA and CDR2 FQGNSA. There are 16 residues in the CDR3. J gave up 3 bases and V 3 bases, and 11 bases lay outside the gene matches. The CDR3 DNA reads TGTGCCAGCAGCTTTTTTCTAGCGGCTAAAGGCTACGAGCAGTACTTC. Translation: CASSFFLAAKGYEQYF.

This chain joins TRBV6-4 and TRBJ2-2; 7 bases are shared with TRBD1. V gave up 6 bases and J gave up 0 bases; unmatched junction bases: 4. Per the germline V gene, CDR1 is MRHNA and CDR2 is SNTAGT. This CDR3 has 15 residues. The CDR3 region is CASRKGQTNTGELFF. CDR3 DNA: TGTGCCAGCAGAAAGGGACAGACGAACACCGGGGAGCTGTTTTTT.

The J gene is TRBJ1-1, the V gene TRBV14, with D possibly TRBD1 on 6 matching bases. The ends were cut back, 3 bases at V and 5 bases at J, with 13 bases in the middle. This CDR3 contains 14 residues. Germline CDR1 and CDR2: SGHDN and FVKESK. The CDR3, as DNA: TGTGCCAGCAGCCATCTTCCTCAGGGGACTGAAGCTTTCTTT. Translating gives CASSHLPQGTEAFF.

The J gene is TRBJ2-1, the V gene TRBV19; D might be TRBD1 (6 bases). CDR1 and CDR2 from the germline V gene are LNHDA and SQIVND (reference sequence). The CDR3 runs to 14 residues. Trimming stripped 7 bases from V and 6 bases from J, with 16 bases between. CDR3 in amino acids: CASTAQGSPNEQFF. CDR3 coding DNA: TGTGCCAGTACAGCGCAGGGGTCCCCCAATGAGCAGTTCTTC.

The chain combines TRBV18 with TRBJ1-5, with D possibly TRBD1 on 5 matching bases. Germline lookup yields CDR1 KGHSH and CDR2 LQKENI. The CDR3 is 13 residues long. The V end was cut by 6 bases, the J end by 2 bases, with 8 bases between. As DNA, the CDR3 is TGTGCCAGCTCGCGGGGGGGCAATCAGCCCCAGCATTTT. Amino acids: CASSRGGNQPQHF. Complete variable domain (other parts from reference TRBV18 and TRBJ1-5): NAGVMQNPRHLVRRRGQEARLRCSPMKGHSHVYWYRQLPEEGLKFMVYLQKENIIDESGMPKERFSAEFPKEGPSILRIQQVVRGDSAAYFCASSRGGNQPQHFGDGTRLSIL.

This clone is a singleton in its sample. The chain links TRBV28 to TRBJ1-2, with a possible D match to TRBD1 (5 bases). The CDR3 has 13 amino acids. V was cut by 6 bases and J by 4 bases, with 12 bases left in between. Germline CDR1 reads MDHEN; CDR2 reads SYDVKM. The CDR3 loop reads CASRGRGGYGYTF. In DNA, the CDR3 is TGTGCCAGCAGGGGGCGGGGGGGCTATGGCTACACCTTC.

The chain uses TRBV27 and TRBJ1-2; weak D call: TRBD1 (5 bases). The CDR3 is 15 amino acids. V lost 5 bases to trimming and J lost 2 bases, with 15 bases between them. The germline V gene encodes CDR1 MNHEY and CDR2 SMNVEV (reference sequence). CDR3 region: CASSPLRGRNYGYTF. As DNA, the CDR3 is TGTGCCAGCAGTCCCCTTAGGGGACGGAACTATGGCTACACCTTC.

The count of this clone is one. The CDR3 DNA is TGCGCCAGCAGCTTGTCTCTGCTAGATTTTTACGAGCAGTACTTC. It yields the protein CASSLSLLDFYEQYF. The genes are TRBV5-1 and TRBJ2-7; D not resolved. Germline loops: CDR1 SGHRS, CDR2 YFSETQ. This CDR3 comprises 15 residues. Trimming stripped 1 base from V and 4 bases from J, with 15 bases between.

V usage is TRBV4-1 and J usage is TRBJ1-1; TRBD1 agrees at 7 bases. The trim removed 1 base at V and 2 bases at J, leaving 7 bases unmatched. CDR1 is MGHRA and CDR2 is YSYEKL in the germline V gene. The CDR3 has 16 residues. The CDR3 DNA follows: TGCGCCAGCAGCCAAGGTTACAGGGGAGTTAACACTGAAGCTTTCTTT. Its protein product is CASSQGYRGVNTEAFF.

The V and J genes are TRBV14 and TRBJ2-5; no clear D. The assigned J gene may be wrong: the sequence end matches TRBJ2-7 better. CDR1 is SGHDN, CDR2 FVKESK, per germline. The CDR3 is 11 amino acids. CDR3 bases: TGTGCCAGCAGCCGCGGCTACGAGCAGTACTTC. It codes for CASSRGYEQYF.

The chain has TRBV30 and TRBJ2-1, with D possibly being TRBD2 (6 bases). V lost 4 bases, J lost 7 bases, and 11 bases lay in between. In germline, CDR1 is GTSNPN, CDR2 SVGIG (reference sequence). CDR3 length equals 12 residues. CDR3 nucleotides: TGTGCCTGGATAAAGACTAGGAATGAGCAGTTCTTC. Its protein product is CAWIKTRNEQFF.

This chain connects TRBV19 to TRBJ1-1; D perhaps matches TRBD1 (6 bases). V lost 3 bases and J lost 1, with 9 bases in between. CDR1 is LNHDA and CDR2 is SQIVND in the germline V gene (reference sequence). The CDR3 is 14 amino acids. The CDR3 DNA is TGTGCCAGTAGTATTGCGGGACAGAACACTGAAGCTTTCTTT. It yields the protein CASSIAGQNTEAFF.

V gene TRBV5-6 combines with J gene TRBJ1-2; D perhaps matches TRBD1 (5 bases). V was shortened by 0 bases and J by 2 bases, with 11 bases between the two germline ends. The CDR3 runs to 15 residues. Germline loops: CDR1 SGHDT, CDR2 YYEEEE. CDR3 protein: CASSLEGRWNYGYTF. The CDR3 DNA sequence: TGTGCCAGCAGCTTGGAGGGGCGATGGAACTATGGCTACACCTTC.

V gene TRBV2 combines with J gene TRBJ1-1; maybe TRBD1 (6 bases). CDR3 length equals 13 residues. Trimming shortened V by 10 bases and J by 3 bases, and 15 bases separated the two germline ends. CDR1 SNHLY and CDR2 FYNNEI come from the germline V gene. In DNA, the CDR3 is TGTGCCACCGGGGGGGGGCCCCACACTGAAGCTTTCTTT. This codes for CATGGGPHTEAFF.

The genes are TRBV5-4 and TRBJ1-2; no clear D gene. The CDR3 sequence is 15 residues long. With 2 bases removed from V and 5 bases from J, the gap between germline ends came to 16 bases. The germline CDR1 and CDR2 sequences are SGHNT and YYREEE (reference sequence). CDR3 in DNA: TGTGCCAGCAGCTTTGAGACGATTGGTCCTTATGGCTACACCTTC. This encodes CASSFETIGPYGYTF.

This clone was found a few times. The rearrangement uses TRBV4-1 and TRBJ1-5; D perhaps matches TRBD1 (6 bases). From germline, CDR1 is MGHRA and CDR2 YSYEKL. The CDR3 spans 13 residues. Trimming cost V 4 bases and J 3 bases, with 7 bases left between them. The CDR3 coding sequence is TGCGCCAGCAGCCGGGACAACAATCAGCCCCAGCATTTT. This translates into CASSRDNNQPQHF.

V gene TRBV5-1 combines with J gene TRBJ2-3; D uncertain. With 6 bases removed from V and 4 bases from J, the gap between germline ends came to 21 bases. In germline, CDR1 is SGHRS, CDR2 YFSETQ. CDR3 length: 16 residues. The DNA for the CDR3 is TGCGCCAGCAAGTCCCTGGGATCCCTTAGGGCAGATACGCAGTATTTT. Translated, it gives CASKSLGSLRADTQYF.

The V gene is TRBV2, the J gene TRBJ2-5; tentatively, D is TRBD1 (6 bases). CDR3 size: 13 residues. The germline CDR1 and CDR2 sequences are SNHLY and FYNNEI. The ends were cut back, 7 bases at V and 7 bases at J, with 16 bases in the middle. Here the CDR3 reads CASKSQGSGTQYF. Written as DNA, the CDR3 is TGTGCCAGCAAATCCCAGGGGTCAGGGACCCAGTACTTC.

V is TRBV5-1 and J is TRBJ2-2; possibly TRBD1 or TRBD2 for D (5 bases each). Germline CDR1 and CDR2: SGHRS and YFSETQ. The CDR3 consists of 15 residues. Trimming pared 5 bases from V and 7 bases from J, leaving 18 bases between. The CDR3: CASRFWGSDIGELFF. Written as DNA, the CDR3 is TGCGCCAGCAGATTCTGGGGGAGCGACATCGGGGAGCTGTTTTTT.